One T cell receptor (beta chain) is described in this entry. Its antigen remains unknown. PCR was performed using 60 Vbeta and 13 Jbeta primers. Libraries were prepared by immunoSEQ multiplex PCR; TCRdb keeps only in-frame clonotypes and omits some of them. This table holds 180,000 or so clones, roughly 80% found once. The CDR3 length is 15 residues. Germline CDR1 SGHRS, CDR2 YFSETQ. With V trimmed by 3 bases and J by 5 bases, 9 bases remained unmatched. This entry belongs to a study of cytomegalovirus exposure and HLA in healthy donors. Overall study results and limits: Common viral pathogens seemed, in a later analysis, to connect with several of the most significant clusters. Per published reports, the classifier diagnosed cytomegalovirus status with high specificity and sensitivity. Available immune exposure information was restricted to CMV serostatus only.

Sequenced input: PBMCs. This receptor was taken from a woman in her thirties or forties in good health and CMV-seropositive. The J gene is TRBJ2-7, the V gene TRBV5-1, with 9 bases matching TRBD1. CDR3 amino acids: CASSSPAGTGNEQYF. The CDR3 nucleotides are TGCGCCAGCAGCTCCCCCGCCGGGACAGGGAACGAGCAGTACTTC.